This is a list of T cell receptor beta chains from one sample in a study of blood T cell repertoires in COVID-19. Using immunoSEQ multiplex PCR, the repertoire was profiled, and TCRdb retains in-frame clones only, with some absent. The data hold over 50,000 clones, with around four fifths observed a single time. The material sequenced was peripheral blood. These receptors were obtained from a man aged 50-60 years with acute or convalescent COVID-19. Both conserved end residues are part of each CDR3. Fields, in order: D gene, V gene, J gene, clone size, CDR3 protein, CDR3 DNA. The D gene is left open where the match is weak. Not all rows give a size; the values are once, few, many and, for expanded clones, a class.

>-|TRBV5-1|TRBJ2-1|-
CASSLGGMDNEQFF
TGCGCCAGCAGCTTGGGAGGGATGGACAATGAGCAGTTCTTC
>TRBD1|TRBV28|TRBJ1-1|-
CASSTRQGAVTEAFF
TGTGCCAGCAGTACTCGGCAGGGGGCGGTTACTGAAGCTTTCTTT
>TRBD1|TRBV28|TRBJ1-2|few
CASSLFDRGYGYTF
TGTGCCAGCAGTTTATTCGACAGGGGTTATGGCTACACCTTC
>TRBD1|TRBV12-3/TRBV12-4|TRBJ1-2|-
CASSLQGAHGYTF
TGTGCCAGCAGTTTACAGGGGGCCCATGGCTACACCTTC
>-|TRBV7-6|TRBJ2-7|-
CASSLAISGGDSYEQYF
TGTGCCAGCAGCTTAGCAATCTCCGGGGGTGACTCCTACGAGCAGTACTTC
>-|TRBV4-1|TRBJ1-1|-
CASSQVDREVSEAFF
TGCGCCAGCAGCCAAGTGGACAGAGAGGTATCTGAAGCTTTCTTT
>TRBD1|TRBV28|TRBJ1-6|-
CASKTGTAYNSPLHF
TGTGCCAGTAAAACCGGGACAGCTTATAATTCACCCCTCCACTTT
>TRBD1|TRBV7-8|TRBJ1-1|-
CASSPGTGTSSAFF
TGTGCCAGCAGCCCCGGGACAGGGACATCTTCAGCTTTCTTT
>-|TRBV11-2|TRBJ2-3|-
CASSLEGRATDTQYF
TGTGCCAGCAGCTTAGAGGGCAGGGCCACAGATACGCAGTATTTT
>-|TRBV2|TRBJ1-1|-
CASSEDAGRGTEAFF
TGTGCCAGCAGTGAAGATGCAGGTAGGGGCACTGAAGCTTTCTTT
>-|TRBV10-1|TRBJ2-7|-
CASSETGFYEQYF
TGCGCCAGCAGTGAAACAGGTTTCTACGAGCAGTACTTC
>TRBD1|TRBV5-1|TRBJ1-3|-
CASSLTGGAGNTIYF
TGCGCCAGCAGCTTGACAGGGGGCGCTGGAAACACCATATATTTT
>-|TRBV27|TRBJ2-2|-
CASSPQVVQSNTGELFF
TGTGCCAGCAGCCCCCAGGTGGTTCAATCGAACACCGGGGAGCTGTTTTTT
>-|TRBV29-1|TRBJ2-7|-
CSVESGSGYEQYF
TGCAGCGTTGAGTCGGGGTCCGGCTACGAGCAGTACTTC
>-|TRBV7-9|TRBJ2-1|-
CASSLAADEQFF
TGTGCCAGCAGCTTAGCGGCTGATGAGCAGTTCTTC
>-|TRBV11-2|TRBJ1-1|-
CASRGGWNTEAFF
TGTGCCAGTCGAGGGGGATGGAACACTGAAGCTTTCTTT
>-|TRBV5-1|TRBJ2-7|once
CASSLGQGSYEQYF
TGCGCCAGCAGCTTGGGCCAGGGGTCCTACGAGCAGTACTTC
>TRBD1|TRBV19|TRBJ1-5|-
CASSMKGQHEGQPQHF
TGTGCCAGTAGTATGAAGGGACAGCATGAGGGTCAGCCCCAGCATTTT
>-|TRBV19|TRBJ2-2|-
CASSSGAHVGELFF
TGTGCCAGTAGTAGCGGGGCCCATGTCGGGGAGCTGTTTTTT
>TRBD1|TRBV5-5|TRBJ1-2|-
CASSSGQANYGYTF
TGTGCCAGCAGCTCCGGACAGGCTAACTATGGCTACACCTTC
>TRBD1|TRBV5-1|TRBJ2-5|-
CASSRGQGRETQYF
TGCGCCAGCAGCCGGGGACAGGGGAGGGAGACCCAGTACTTC
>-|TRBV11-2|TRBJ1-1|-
CASSLETGSFTEAFF
TGTGCCAGCAGCTTAGAGACTGGGTCTTTTACTGAAGCTTTCTTT
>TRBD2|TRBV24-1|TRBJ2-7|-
CATLTCRGAYEQYF
TGTGCCACCCTGACCTGCCGGGGGGCCTACGAGCAGTACTTC
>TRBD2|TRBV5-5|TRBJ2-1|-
CASSLQRGGGLAGDEQFF
TGTGCCAGCAGCCTACAAAGGGGCGGGGGTCTGGCGGGCGATGAGCAGTTCTTC
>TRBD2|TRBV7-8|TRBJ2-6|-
CASSQDPLAGGPGANVLTF
TGTGCCAGCAGCCAGGACCCACTAGCGGGGGGGCCCGGGGCCAACGTCCTGACTTTC
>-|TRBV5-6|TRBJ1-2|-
CASSLAGPEGGYTF
TGTGCCAGCAGCTTGGCCGGGCCGGAGGGTGGCTACACCTTC
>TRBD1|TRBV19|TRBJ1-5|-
CASSTGGYQPQHF
TGTGCCAGTAGTACAGGGGGCTATCAGCCCCAGCATTTT
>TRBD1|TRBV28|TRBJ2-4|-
CASSKQGTKNIQYF
TGTGCCAGCAGCAAACAGGGGACCAAAAACATTCAGTACTTC
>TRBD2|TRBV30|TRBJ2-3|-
CACIAGASTDTQYF
TGTGCCTGTATAGCGGGGGCTAGCACAGATACGCAGTATTTT
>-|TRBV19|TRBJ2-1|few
CASSILSGSSYNEQFF
TGTGCCAGTAGTATCCTATCGGGGAGCTCCTACAATGAGCAGTTCTTC
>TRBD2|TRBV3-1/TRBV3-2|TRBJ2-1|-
CASSQDLGTSGGAWVNEQFF
TGTGCCAGCAGCCAAGATCTGGGGACTAGCGGGGGGGCCTGGGTCAATGAGCAGTTCTTC
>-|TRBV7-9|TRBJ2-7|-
CASSLEPRVEQYF
TGTGCCAGCAGCTTAGAACCCAGGGTCGAGCAGTACTTC
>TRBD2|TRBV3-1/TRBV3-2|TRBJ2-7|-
CASTWGTSGSYEQYF
TGTGCCAGCACCTGGGGGACTAGCGGTTCCTACGAGCAGTACTTC
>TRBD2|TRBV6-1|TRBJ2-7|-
CASSEAGRGYSYEQYF
TGTGCCAGCAGTGAAGCAGGGCGGGGGTACTCCTACGAGCAGTACTTC
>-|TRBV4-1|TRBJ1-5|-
CASSQDGGPNQPQHF
TGCGCCAGCAGCCAAGACGGCGGGCCAAATCAGCCCCAGCATTTT
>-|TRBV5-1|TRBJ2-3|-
CASSLEGRGVDTQYF
TGCGCCAGCAGCTTGGAAGGCAGGGGGGTGGATACGCAGTATTTT
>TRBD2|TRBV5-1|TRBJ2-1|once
CASSSNPGLAGDNEQFF
TGCGCCAGCAGCTCAAACCCGGGACTAGCGGGAGACAATGAGCAGTTCTTC
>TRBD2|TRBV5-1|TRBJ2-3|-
CASRSGSGRPGDTQYF
TGCGCCAGCAGGTCAGGGAGCGGGAGGCCAGGAGATACGCAGTATTTT
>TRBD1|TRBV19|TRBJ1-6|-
CASNRQGGNSPLHF
TGTGCCAGTAACCGACAGGGCGGCAATTCACCCCTCCACTTT
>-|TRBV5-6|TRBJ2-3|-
CASSFSNPSGTDTQYF
TGTGCCAGCAGCTTCTCTAACCCCTCTGGCACAGATACGCAGTATTTT
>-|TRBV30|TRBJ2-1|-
CAWSTSDNEQFF
TGTGCCTGGAGTACCAGCGACAATGAGCAGTTCTTC
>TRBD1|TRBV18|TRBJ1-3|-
CASSPGTGGYGNTIYF
TGTGCCAGCTCACCGGGGACAGGGGGCTACGGAAACACCATATATTTT
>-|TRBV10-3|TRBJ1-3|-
CASGPGNSGNTIYF
TGTGCCAGCGGCCCTGGAAACTCTGGAAACACCATATATTTT
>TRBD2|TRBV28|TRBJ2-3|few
CASSLTAGAGTDTQYF
TGTGCCAGCAGTTTAACGGCGGGAGCCGGCACAGATACGCAGTATTTT
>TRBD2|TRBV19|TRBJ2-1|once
CASSMDGTSGSSYNEQFF
TGTGCCAGTAGTATGGACGGGACTAGCGGGAGCTCCTACAATGAGCAGTTCTTC
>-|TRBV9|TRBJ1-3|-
CASSGGGPISGNTIYF
TGTGCCAGCAGTGGCGGGGGGCCCATCTCTGGAAACACCATATATTTT